One sample yielded the 2 T cell receptor beta chains listed below, sequenced in a study of T cells expressing NK-cell markers (dated by TCRdb to between 2020 and 2021). Receptor amplification or capture employed 5' RACE. Sequencing was performed on an Illumina HiSeq 2000. TCRdb reprocessed the reads, so every CDR3 protein sequence counts as one entry and DNA is not shown. The sample table includes a few hundred thousand distinct CDR3 sequences. The leading ten clones occupy roughly 5.5% of the sample. The sequenced sample was blood T cells: a sorted CD56 or NKG2C T cell subset, CD4+ or CD8+ T cells, or bulk PBMC T cells (not recorded which). All receptors derive from a man aged 18 to 69 in good health.

CDR3 sequence: CASFMRQGVSPLHF. The gene calls are TRBV2 and TRBJ1-6; TCRdb designates TRBD1, a call that cannot be tested without DNA. Germline loops: CDR1 SNHLY, CDR2 FYNNEI. The CDR3 is 14 amino acids.

The chain carries TRBV5-1 and TRBJ2-5; TCRdb lists TRBD1, though no DNA is available to test this call. This CDR3 spans 14 amino acids. Germline loops: CDR1 SGHRS, CDR2 YFSETQ. The CDR3 reads CASSLGGETETQYF.